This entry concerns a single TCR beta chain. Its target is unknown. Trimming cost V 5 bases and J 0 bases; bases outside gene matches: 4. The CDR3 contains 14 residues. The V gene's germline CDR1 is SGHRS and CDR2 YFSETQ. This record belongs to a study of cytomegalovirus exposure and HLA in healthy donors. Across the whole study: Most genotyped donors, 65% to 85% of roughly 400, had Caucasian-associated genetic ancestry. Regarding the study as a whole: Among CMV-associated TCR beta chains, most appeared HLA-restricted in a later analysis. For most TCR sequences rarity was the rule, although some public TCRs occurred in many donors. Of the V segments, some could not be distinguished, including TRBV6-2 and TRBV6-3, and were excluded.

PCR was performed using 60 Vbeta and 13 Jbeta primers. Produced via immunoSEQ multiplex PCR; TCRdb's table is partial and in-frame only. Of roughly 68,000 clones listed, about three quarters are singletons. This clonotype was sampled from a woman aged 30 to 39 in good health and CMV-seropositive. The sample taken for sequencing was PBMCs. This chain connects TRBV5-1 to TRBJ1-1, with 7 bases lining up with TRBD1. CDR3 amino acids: CASREGQLNTEAFF. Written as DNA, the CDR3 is TGCGCCAGCAGAGAGGGACAGCTGAACACTGAAGCTTTCTTT.